These 13 T cell receptor beta chains share one sample of origin, sequenced in a study of Ad26.COV2.S vaccination and SARS-CoV-2 variants (dated by TCRdb to about 2021). The treatment or condition label corresponds to: about 20 received Ad26.COV2.S at low or high dose, single or two shots; roughly five received placebo; per-sample allocation not given. For vaccine and placebo recipients, the sequenced repertoires came from samples collected on day 63 after the first injection. Library creation used the immunoSEQ multiplex PCR assay. The table was pulled from immuneACCESS by TCRdb, which kept in-frame rearrangements only. Such tables lose some clones; where checked, under half of the loss comes from unresolved V genes, and the rest has no known cause. The sample table lists more than 400,000 clones, around 93% of them with a count of one. The ten largest account for more than 1.5% of the sample. The sequences come from peripheral blood, collected in a trial of Ad26.COV2.S vaccine versus placebo. Receptor source: a person aged 18-60 years who received the Ad26.COV2.S COVID-19 vaccine or a placebo.

This CDR3 is CSASKDPETQYF. DNA for the CDR3: TGCAGTGCTAGTAAAGACCCGGAGACCCAGTACTTC. V and J are TRBV20-1 and TRBJ2-5; D call uncertain. The length of the CDR3 is 12 residues. V lost 3 bases, J lost 5 bases, and 10 bases lay in between. Germline CDR1 and CDR2: DFQATT and SNEGSKA (reference sequence).

The chain combines TRBV6-2 or TRBV6-3 with TRBJ2-2; the match to TRBD1 covers 7 bases. This CDR3 is 13 amino acids long. CDR1 is MNHEY and CDR2 is SVGEGT in the germline V gene. V trimming: 0 bases; J trimming: 8 bases; junction bases outside the gene matches: 0. The CDR3 DNA reads as TGTGCCAGCAGTTACTCGACAGGGGGGGAGCTGTTTTTT. It encodes CASSYSTGGELFF.

The chain joins TRBV18 to TRBJ1-1; D not resolved. V lost 1 base and J 5 bases, leaving 14 bases between the germline ends. Germline values: CDR1 KGHSH, CDR2 LQKENI. There are 15 residues in the CDR3. In nucleotides, the CDR3 is TGTGCCAGCTCACCACGGATAATTCGGGGAACTGAAGCTTTCTTT. Protein: CASSPRIIRGTEAFF.

The CDR3 protein is CASRDSPYTEAFF. CDR3 coding DNA: TGTGCCAGCCGGGACAGTCCGTACACTGAAGCTTTCTTT. V is TRBV25-1 and J is TRBJ1-1; TRBD1 matches at 7 bases. J was trimmed by 3 bases and V by 8 bases; bases with no gene match: 6. CDR3 length: 13 residues. Germline values: CDR1 MGHDK, CDR2 SYGVNS.

The table lists this clone with a count of one. V gene TRBV3-1 (or the pseudogene TRBV3-2) combines with J gene TRBJ2-3; a weak D match, TRBD1 (6 bases). Germline CDR1 is LGHDT and CDR2 is YNNKEL (reference sequence). With 0 bases removed from V and 2 bases from J, the gap between germline ends came to 12 bases. The CDR3 length is 16 residues. The CDR3 nucleotides read TGTGCCAGCAGCCAAGACCCCGGACAGATCACAGATACGCAGTATTTT. It is translated as CASSQDPGQITDTQYF.

DNA for the CDR3: TGCGCCAGCAGCCAAGCGGGTGGGAACAGCTATGGCTACACCTTC. Translation gives CASSQAGGNSYGYTF. The rearrangement joins TRBV4-3 to TRBJ1-2; D gene unclear. CDR1 and CDR2 (germline): LGHNA, YSLEER. V gave up 1 base and J gave up 4 bases, with 13 bases separating them. This CDR3 is built from 15 residues.

The rearrangement joins TRBV2 to TRBJ2-7; 11 nucleotides match TRBD1. Germline CDR1 reads SNHLY; CDR2 reads FYNNEI. The V gene end was trimmed by 7 bases and the J gene end by 5 bases; junction bases not matched to a gene: 7. The CDR3 spans 14 residues. In DNA form, the CDR3 reads TGTGCCAGCATCACAAGGACAGGGGGCCACGAGCAGTACTTC. This encodes CASITRTGGHEQYF. The entire variable domain, with the rest obtained from reference TRBV2 and TRBJ2-7, is as follows: EPEVTQTPSHQVTQMGQEVILRCVPISNHLYFYWYRQILGQKVEFLVSFYNNEISEKSEIFDDQFSVERPDGSNFTLKIRSTKLEDSAMYFCASITRTGGHEQYFGPGTRLTVT.

The chain is built from TRBV9 and TRBJ2-5; 11 nucleotides align to TRBD2. After removal of 4 bases from V and 3 bases from J, the junction contained 5 bases not matched to a gene. This CDR3 is 15 amino acids long. In germline, CDR1 is SGDLS, CDR2 YYNGEE. CDR3 DNA sequence: TGTGCCAGCAGCCCCGGGGGACTAGCGGAAGAGACCCAGTACTTC. It specifies CASSPGGLAEETQYF. Full variable domain (rest looked up from reference TRBV9 and TRBJ2-5): DSGVTQTPKHLITATGQRVTLRCSPRSGDLSVYWYQQSLDQGLQFLIQYYNGEERAKGNILERFSAQQFPDLHSELNLSSLELGDSALYFCASSPGGLAEETQYFGPGTRLLVL.

The chain employs TRBV11-2 and TRBJ2-3, with D unclear. CDR1 is SGHAT and CDR2 is FQNNGV in the germline V gene. This CDR3 region has 17 residues. V lost 5 bases and J lost 2, with 20 bases in between. CDR3 DNA sequence: TGTGCCAGCAGCCAACATCTTTTGCAGGCGATCACAGATACGCAGTATTTT. It codes for CASSQHLLQAITDTQYF.

The chain links TRBV13 to TRBJ2-3, with D unclear. Germline values: CDR1 PRHDT, CDR2 FYEKMQ (reference sequence). CDR3 length: 11 amino acids. The ends were cut back, 7 bases at V and 6 bases at J, with 8 bases in the middle. CDR3 DNA sequence: TGTGCCAGCAACTTTGGGGATACGCAGTATTTT. This gives the protein CASNFGDTQYF.

The V call is TRBV7-2, the J call TRBJ2-1; 9 nucleotides align to TRBD2. The CDR3 sequence is 18 residues long. Germline V gene sequence: CDR1 SGHTA, CDR2 FQGNSA. V was pared by 5 bases and J by 2 bases, with 13 bases of the junction left unmatched. The chain's CDR3 is CASSPEFGGGVPYNEQFF. The CDR3 nucleotides are TGTGCCAGCAGCCCGGAATTCGGCGGGGGGGTTCCCTACAATGAGCAGTTCTTC.

J is TRBJ2-2 and V is TRBV27; D may be TRBD2 (5 bases). The V gene's germline CDR1 is MNHEY and CDR2 SMNVEV (reference sequence). The length of the CDR3 is 15 residues. The V end lost 3 bases, the J end lost 3 bases, and 11 bases lay between the germline ends. CDR3 region: CASSFRGWDTGELFF. The CDR3, as DNA: TGTGCCAGCAGTTTTCGGGGATGGGACACCGGGGAGCTGTTTTTT.

This rearrangement joins TRBV19 to TRBJ1-2; a weak D match, TRBD1 (5 bases). Trimming cost V 6 bases and J 7 bases, with 21 bases left between them. The CDR3 spans 15 residues. In germline, CDR1 is LNHDA, CDR2 SQIVND (reference sequence). The CDR3 sequence: CASSSTGTSEAGYTF. The DNA for the CDR3 is TGTGCCAGTAGCAGTACCGGGACCTCGGAGGCTGGCTACACCTTC.